One and the same sample provided the 25 T cell receptor beta chains below, sequenced in a study of beta chain features in type 1 diabetes. Since all of the isolated RNA was reverse transcribed, expressed TCRB transcripts were what got sequenced. The repertoire was sequenced with immunoSEQ multiplex PCR; TCRdb's copy has only in-frame clones and lacks some. The table records about 130,000 clones, around a tenth of them present only once. Material for sequencing was central memory CD4+ T cells from blood. These receptor sequences come from a man in his late teens or twenties in good health.

Comment on this clone: Its ends do not fully match the called genes, so a read error is possible. The chain joins TRBV27 to TRBJ2-5; 13 nucleotides agree with TRBD2. The CDR3 runs 16 residues. Per the germline V gene, CDR1 is MNHEY and CDR2 is SMNVEV (reference sequence). The CDR3 sequence is CASSSTSGGHQQTQYF. CDR3 in DNA: TGTGCCAGCAGTTCGACTAGCGGGGGGCACCAACAGACCCAGTACTTC.

This sequence joins TRBV4-3 and TRBJ2-2; D perhaps matches TRBD1 (6 bases). CDR1 and CDR2 (germline): LGHNA, YSLEER. Trimming took off 0 bases at V and 7 bases at J, with 12 bases between the two ends. The CDR3 covers 15 residues. The CDR3 nucleotides read TGCGCCAGCAGCCAAGAGCCAGGGGTTAACGGGGAGCTGTTTTTT. Translation gives CASSQEPGVNGELFF.

This chain links TRBV5-1 with TRBJ2-5; TRBD2 agrees at 11 bases. In germline, CDR1 is SGHRS, CDR2 YFSETQ. There are 15 residues in the CDR3. J gave up 3 bases and V 0 bases, and 1 base lay outside the gene matches. CDR3 bases: TGCGCCAGCAGCTTGGAGGGACTAGCGGAAGAGACCCAGTACTTC. Encoded protein: CASSLEGLAEETQYF.

This clone was observed a few times. The chain combines TRBV5-1 with TRBJ1-6; D unclear. The V gene's germline CDR1 is SGHRS and CDR2 YFSETQ. CDR3 size: 15 residues. Trimming cost V 0 bases and J 10 bases, with 14 bases left between them. This chain's CDR3 is CASSLALAEISPLHF. CDR3 coding DNA: TGCGCCAGCAGCTTGGCCTTGGCAGAAATCTCACCCCTCCACTTT.

The V call is TRBV30, the J call TRBJ2-5; 9 bases are shared with TRBD2. The junction had 9 bases not matched to a gene; V was cut back by 3 bases and J by 4 bases. The length of the CDR3 is 15 residues. The germline gives CDR1 GTSNPN, CDR2 SVGIG (reference sequence). The chain's CDR3 is CAWRLTSGGGETQYF. The CDR3 coding sequence is TGTGCCTGGAGGTTGACTAGCGGTGGGGGAGAGACCCAGTACTTC.

The CDR3 spells CASSPGGGAGGYTF. For the CDR3, the DNA is TGCGCCAGCAGCCCCGGTGGGGGGGCAGGAGGCTACACCTTC. The chain is built from TRBV5-1 and TRBJ1-2; weak D call: TRBD1 (6 bases). The CDR3 has 14 residues. In germline, CDR1 is SGHRS, CDR2 YFSETQ. Between the trimmed V and J ends, which lost 4 bases and 8 bases, there was a span of 18 bases.

This clone was found a few times. The DNA of the CDR3 is TGTGCCAGCAGCTTAGCGATGGCGGGGGTTAGCACAGATACGCAGTATTTT. Translating it yields CASSLAMAGVSTDTQYF. V and J are TRBV7-2 and TRBJ2-3; 7 bases line up with TRBD2. This CDR3 spans 17 amino acids. Germline loops: CDR1 SGHTA, CDR2 FQGNSA. The V segment lost 0 bases and the J segment 0 bases; nucleotides outside the gene matches: 6.

This clone has only a few counts. This chain connects TRBV5-6 to TRBJ2-7, with TRBD1 matching 7 bases. V lost 3 bases and J lost 3; bases outside the gene matches: 3. This CDR3 spans 13 amino acids. Germline V CDR1 and CDR2: SGHDT, YYEEEE. This CDR3 reads CASSWGQSYEQYF. The CDR3 region has the DNA TGTGCCAGCAGCTGGGGACAGAGCTACGAGCAGTACTTC.

This clone was picked up a small number of times. The chain links TRBV7-3 to TRBJ2-2; 7 bases fit TRBD1. The junction had 2 bases not matched to a gene; V was cut back by 1 base and J by 9 bases. The CDR3 covers 13 residues. The germline gives CDR1 SGHTA, CDR2 FQGTGA. The CDR3 sequence: CASSLNRGRELFF. CDR3 DNA sequence: TGTGCCAGCAGCTTAAACAGGGGCCGGGAGCTGTTTTTT.

V gene TRBV7-3 combines with J gene TRBJ2-6; TRBD1 matches at 8 bases. Germline V gene data show CDR1 as SGHTA and CDR2 as FQGTGA. The CDR3 has 16 amino acids. The junction had 6 bases not matched to a gene; V was cut back by 5 bases and J by 3 bases. The CDR3 nucleotides are TGTGCCAGCAGCCCTCAGGGGGCGCTTGGGGCCAACGTCCTGACTTTC. It is translated as CASSPQGALGANVLTF.

This clone was counted a few times. The chain has TRBV7-6 and TRBJ2-5, with D possibly being TRBD2 (6 bases). CDR1 SGHVS and CDR2 FNYEAQ come from the germline V gene. The V end was cut by 9 bases, the J end by 0 bases, with 11 bases between. The CDR3 has 13 residues. CDR3 DNA sequence: TGTGCCAGTACCCGGGACTACCAAGAGACCCAGTACTTC. Translating it yields CASTRDYQETQYF.

This clone came up many times. The chain's CDR3 is CASSFRQGGDQPQHF. CDR3 nucleotide sequence: TGTGCCAGCAGCTTCCGTCAAGGGGGGGATCAGCCCCAGCATTTT. The rearrangement links TRBV7-2 to TRBJ1-5; D may be TRBD1 (6 bases). CDR3 size: 15 residues. Trimming left V 3 bases short and J 5 bases short, with 14 bases between. Germline assignment: CDR1 SGHTA and CDR2 FQGNSA.

This clone was recorded a few times. The chain has TRBV28 and TRBJ1-5, with D hard to call. Per the germline V gene, CDR1 is MDHEN and CDR2 is SYDVKM. The V gene lost 6 bases and the J gene lost 3 bases, with 9 bases spanning the gap. The CDR3 has 13 residues. The CDR3 DNA reads as TGTGCCAGCAGGGGCTATAACAATCAGCCCCAGCATTTT. Its protein product is CASRGYNNQPQHF.

V is TRBV29-1 and J is TRBJ2-3; possible D gene TRBD1, 5 bases. This CDR3 contains 14 residues. Trimming stripped 7 bases from V and 1 base from J, with 15 bases between. Germline V gene sequence: CDR1 SQVTM, CDR2 ANQGSEA. The CDR3 DNA follows: TGCAGCGCTGAGGCAGGGTCCGGCACAGATACGCAGTATTTT. Its translation is CSAEAGSGTDTQYF.

This clone came up once. This chain uses TRBV7-6 with TRBJ1-1; no firm D call. The CDR3 is 13 amino acids. Germline lookup yields CDR1 SGHVS and CDR2 FNYEAQ. Trimming shortened V by 1 base and J by 5 bases, and 8 bases separated the two germline ends. CDR3 residues: CASSLGSGTEAFF. CDR3 sequence (DNA): TGTGCCAGCAGCTTAGGGAGTGGGACTGAAGCTTTCTTT.

About this clone: An end of the junction differs from the germline gene, which may be a read error. The chain links TRBV7-2 to TRBJ2-3, with D possibly being TRBD2 (6 bases). The germline CDR1 and CDR2 sequences are SGHTA and FQGNSA. CDR3 length equals 14 residues. The CDR3 reads CASSQGTSRDTQYF. Here the CDR3 DNA reads TGCGCCAGCAGCCAAGGGACTTCTCGGGATACGCAGTATTTT.

This chain links TRBV10-3 with TRBJ2-3; 7 bases fit TRBD2. The CDR3 extends over 15 amino acids. CDR1 is ENHRY, CDR2 SYGVKD, per germline. The junction had 12 bases not matched to a gene; V was cut back by 4 bases and J by 8 bases. CDR3: CAISVGSGPMGTQYF. The CDR3 coding sequence is TGTGCCATCAGTGTGGGTAGCGGGCCTATGGGTACGCAGTATTTT.

This clone came up a few times. The genes are TRBV7-2 and TRBJ1-2; 8 positions match TRBD1. Germline assignment: CDR1 SGHTA and CDR2 FQGNSA. This CDR3 is 14 amino acids long. Trimming cost V 7 bases and J 11 bases; bases outside gene matches: 15. CDR3 protein: CASTLTETGAGYTF. In DNA form, the CDR3 reads TGTGCCAGCACCCTGACCGAGACAGGGGCGGGTTACACCTTC.

This rearrangement joins TRBV5-1 to TRBJ2-1, with D perhaps TRBD1 (6 bases). The germline CDR1 and CDR2 sequences are SGHRS and YFSETQ. The CDR3 has 12 residues. V shed 7 bases and J shed 15 bases, with 20 bases lying between them. The CDR3 sequence is CASSQQGSMGFF. The CDR3 DNA sequence: TGCGCCAGCTCCCAACAGGGTTCCATGGGGTTCTTC.

This chain connects TRBV2 to TRBJ2-5; 8 nucleotides line up with TRBD2. Germline CDR1 SNHLY, CDR2 FYNNEI. This CDR3 comprises 15 residues. V shed 2 bases, J shed 1 base, and the junction held 3 bases outside the gene matches. CDR3: CASSERRGAQETQYF. The CDR3 bases are TGTGCCAGCAGTGAACGGCGGGGGGCCCAAGAGACCCAGTACTTC. Complete variable domain (other parts from reference TRBV2 and TRBJ2-5): EPEVTQTPSHQVTQMGQEVILRCVPISNHLYFYWYRQILGQKVEFLVSFYNNEISEKSEIFDDQFSVERPDGSNFTLKIRSTKLEDSAMYFCASSERRGAQETQYFGPGTRLLVL.

In its sample, this clone was seen a few times. A read error may account for a junction end that differs from germline. The V call is TRBV7-3, the J call TRBJ2-2; the D is unclear. This CDR3 contains 14 residues. Per the germline V gene, CDR1 is SGHTA and CDR2 is FQGTGA. The CDR3 region is CASSPRLNSGELFF. CDR3 nucleotide sequence: TGTGCCAGCAGCCCCCGACTGAACTCCGGGGAGCTGTTTTTT.

This clone was counted a few times. The rearrangement links TRBV11-2 to TRBJ2-3; a weak D match, TRBD2 (6 bases). This CDR3 is built from 14 residues. With 3 bases removed from V and 1 base from J, the gap between germline ends came to 8 bases. In germline, CDR1 is SGHAT, CDR2 FQNNGV. The DNA for the CDR3 is TGTGCCAGCAGCTTTCAGCGGGGCACAGATACGCAGTATTTT. Its translation: CASSFQRGTDTQYF.

The rearrangement links TRBV29-1 to TRBJ2-5; possibly TRBD2 for D (6 bases). The CDR3 extends over 12 amino acids. Trimming removed 6 bases at V and 3 bases at J, with 11 bases between. CDR1 is SQVTM, CDR2 ANQGSEA, per germline. CDR3 protein: CSVVGLEETQYF. The CDR3 region has the DNA TGCAGCGTCGTGGGACTGGAAGAGACCCAGTACTTC.

This rearrangement joins TRBV28 to TRBJ2-3, with a possible D match to TRBD2 (6 bases). Germline V lookup: CDR1 MDHEN, CDR2 SYDVKM. The CDR3 spans 15 residues. V shed 2 bases and J shed 2 bases, with 11 bases lying between them. The CDR3 sequence: CASSLNSGNTDTQYF. Written as DNA, the CDR3 is TGTGCCAGCAGTTTAAATAGCGGAAACACAGATACGCAGTATTTT.

In the case of this clone: A read error may account for a junction end that differs from germline. V is TRBV7-2 and J is TRBJ2-5; 7 bases are shared with TRBD1. Germline CDR1 and CDR2: SGHTA and FQGNSA. The CDR3 covers 13 residues. The CDR3 DNA reads TGTGCCAGCAGTTTAGGGGGCTCGGAGACCCAGTACTTC. Its protein product is CASSLGGSETQYF.